The rows below give T cell receptor beta chains drawn from one sample of a study of identifying expanded T cells in peripheral blood. Sequencing used immunoSEQ multiplex PCR; TCRdb keeps in-frame clones, though not all of them. The data hold about 110,000 clones, with 80% to 90% observed a single time. Sequences were obtained from blood. The source is a person aged 18-70 years in good health. The CDR3 runs from the conserved cysteine through the conserved F or W. A D gene is named only where the DNA matches it firmly. Expanded clones are given a class, and other clones once, few, many or no size at all.

v_call	clone_size	j_call	d_call	cdr3_aa	cdr3_nt
TRBV2	-	TRBJ1-1	-	CASRVNTEAFF	TGTGCCAGCAGGGTGAACACTGAAGCTTTCTTT
TRBV15	-	TRBJ2-1	TRBD2	CATSRDYIGGGAENEQFF	TGTGCCACCAGCAGAGATTATATTGGCGGGGGGGCGGAGAATGAGCAGTTCTTC
TRBV6-5	-	TRBJ2-7	-	CATGVHHEQYF	TGTGCCACCGGAGTCCACCACGAGCAGTACTTC
TRBV10-1	many	TRBJ1-6	TRBD1	CASSPGQESSPLHF	TGCGCCAGCAGTCCGGGACAGGAATCTTCACCCCTCCACTTT
TRBV28	-	TRBJ1-1	-	CASSPWGEGTEAFF	TGTGCCAGCAGCCCATGGGGGGAGGGCACTGAAGCTTTCTTT
TRBV28	-	TRBJ2-5	-	CAAGRDGGETQYF	TGTGCGGCGGGCCGCGATGGGGGCGAGACCCAGTACTTC
TRBV9	-	TRBJ2-3	-	CASSRSGDTQYF	TGTGCCAGCAGCAGGAGCGGCGATACGCAGTATTTT
TRBV7-8	-	TRBJ1-6	-	CASSLLPLGPWTQNSPLHF	TGTGCCAGCAGCTTGCTACCCTTGGGGCCGTGGACTCAAAATTCACCCCTCCACTTT
TRBV2	few	TRBJ1-1	-	CASSGDTEAFF	TGTGCCAGCAGTGGGGACACTGAAGCTTTCTTT
TRBV18	-	TRBJ1-5	-	CASSSGQSNQPQHF	TGTGCCAGCTCAAGCGGACAGAGCAATCAGCCCCAGCATTTT
TRBV28	-	TRBJ2-2	-	CASSFRRTGGTGELFF	TGTGCCAGCAGTTTCCGGAGAACGGGCGGCACCGGGGAGCTGTTTTTT
TRBV30	-	TRBJ2-2	-	CAPKNTGELFF	TGTGCCCCAAAGAACACCGGGGAGCTGTTTTTT
TRBV7-9	-	TRBJ2-7	-	CASSLELGLRYF	TGTGCCAGCAGCTTAGAGTTGGGGCTCAGGTACTTC
TRBV28	once	TRBJ2-1	-	CASRPGNAPLSYNEQFF	TGTGCCAGCAGGCCCGGCAACGCCCCTCTTTCCTACAATGAGCAGTTCTTC
TRBV2	-	TRBJ2-3	TRBD1	CASMDRFVDTQYF	TGTGCCAGCATGGACAGGTTCGTGGATACGCAGTATTTT
TRBV10-1	-	TRBJ2-2	-	CASSEGGQNTGELFF	TGCGCCAGCAGTGAAGGGGGGCAGAACACCGGGGAGCTGTTTTTT
TRBV28	-	TRBJ2-3	TRBD1	CASGLQGVFTDTQYF	TGTGCCAGCGGCCTGCAGGGGGTTTTTACAGATACGCAGTATTTT
TRBV19	-	TRBJ2-5	-	CASSPGGWQETQYF	TGTGCCAGTAGTCCGGGGGGCTGGCAAGAGACCCAGTACTTC
TRBV5-1	-	TRBJ1-2	-	CASSRGEEYYGYTF	TGCGCCAGCAGCCGGGGGGAGGAGTACTATGGCTACACCTTC
TRBV4-1	once	TRBJ1-5	-	CASSPAPREQPQHF	TGCGCCAGCAGCCCGGCCCCTAGGGAGCAGCCCCAGCATTTT
TRBV7-8	-	TRBJ2-3	-	CASSFMGDTQYF	TGTGCCAGCAGCTTTATGGGGGATACGCAGTATTTT
TRBV7-8	-	TRBJ1-6	-	CASSLGARQHNSPLHF	TGTGCCAGCAGCTTAGGGGCCCGGCAGCATAATTCACCCCTCCACTTT